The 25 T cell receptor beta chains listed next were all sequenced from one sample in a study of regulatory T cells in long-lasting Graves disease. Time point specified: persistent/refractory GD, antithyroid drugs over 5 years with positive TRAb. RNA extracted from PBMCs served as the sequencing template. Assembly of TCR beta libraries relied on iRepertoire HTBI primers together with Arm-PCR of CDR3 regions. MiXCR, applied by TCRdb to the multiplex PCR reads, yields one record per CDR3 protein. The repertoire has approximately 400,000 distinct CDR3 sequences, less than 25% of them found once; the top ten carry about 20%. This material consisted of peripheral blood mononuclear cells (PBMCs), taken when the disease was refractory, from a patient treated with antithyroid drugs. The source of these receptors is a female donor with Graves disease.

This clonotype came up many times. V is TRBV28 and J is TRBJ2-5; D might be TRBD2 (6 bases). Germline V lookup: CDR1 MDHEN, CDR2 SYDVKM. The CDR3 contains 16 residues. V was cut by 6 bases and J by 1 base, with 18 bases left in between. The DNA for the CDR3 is TGTGCCAGCAGCCCCGCTAATGGAGGGCGCCAAGAGACCCAGTACTTC. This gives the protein CASSPANGGRQETQYF.

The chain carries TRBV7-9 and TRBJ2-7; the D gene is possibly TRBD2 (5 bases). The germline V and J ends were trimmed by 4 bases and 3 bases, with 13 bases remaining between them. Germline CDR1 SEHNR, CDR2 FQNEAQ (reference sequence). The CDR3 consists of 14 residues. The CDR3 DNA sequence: TGTGCCAGCAGCTCGTCGTTAGGGAGCTACGAGCAGTACTTC. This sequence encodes CASSSSLGSYEQYF.

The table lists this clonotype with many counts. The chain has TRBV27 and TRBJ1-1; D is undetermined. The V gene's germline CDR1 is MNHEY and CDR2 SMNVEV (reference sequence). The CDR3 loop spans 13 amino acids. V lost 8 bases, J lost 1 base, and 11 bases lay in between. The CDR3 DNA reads TGTGCCAGCTACAGAGAGGGGAACACTGAAGCTTTCTTT. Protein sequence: CASYREGNTEAFF.

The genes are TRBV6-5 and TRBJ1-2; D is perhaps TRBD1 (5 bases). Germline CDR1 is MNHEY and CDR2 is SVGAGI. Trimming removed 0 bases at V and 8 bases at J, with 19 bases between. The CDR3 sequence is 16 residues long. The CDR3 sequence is CASSYSSRQKPRGYTF. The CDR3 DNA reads TGTGCCAGCAGTTACTCCTCGAGACAGAAGCCTCGAGGCTACACCTTC.

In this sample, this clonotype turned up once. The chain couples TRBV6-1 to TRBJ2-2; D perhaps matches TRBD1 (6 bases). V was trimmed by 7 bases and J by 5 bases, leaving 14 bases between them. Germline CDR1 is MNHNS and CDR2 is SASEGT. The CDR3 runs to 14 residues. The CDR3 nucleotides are TGTGCCAGCATTGACAGGATAAAGACCGGGGAGCTGTTTTTT. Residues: CASIDRIKTGELFF.

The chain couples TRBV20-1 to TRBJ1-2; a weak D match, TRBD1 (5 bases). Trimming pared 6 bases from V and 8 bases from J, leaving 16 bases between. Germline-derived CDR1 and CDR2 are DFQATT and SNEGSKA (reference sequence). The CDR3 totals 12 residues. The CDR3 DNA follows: TGCAGTGCCGGGGACGGCTCTCCGGGCTACACCTTC. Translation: CSAGDGSPGYTF.

This CDR3 is CASSYSLAGDGEQYF. CDR3 bases: TGTGCCAGCAGTTACTCGTTAGCGGGGGACGGGGAGCAGTACTTC. The J gene is TRBJ2-7, the V gene TRBV6-6; 9 nucleotides align to TRBD2. Germline values: CDR1 MNHNY, CDR2 SVGAGI (reference sequence). J lost 7 bases, V lost 0 bases, and 7 bases had no gene match. The CDR3 has 15 amino acids.

The CDR3 reads CASSQGEGAYNEQFF. As DNA, the CDR3 is TGTGCCAGCAGCCAAGGAGAGGGGGCCTACAATGAGCAGTTCTTC. This chain uses TRBV3-1 with TRBJ2-1; tentatively, D is TRBD1 (6 bases). Germline CDR1 LGHDT, CDR2 YNNKEL (reference sequence). V lost 1 base to trimming and J lost 2 bases, with 9 bases between them. The CDR3 covers 15 residues.

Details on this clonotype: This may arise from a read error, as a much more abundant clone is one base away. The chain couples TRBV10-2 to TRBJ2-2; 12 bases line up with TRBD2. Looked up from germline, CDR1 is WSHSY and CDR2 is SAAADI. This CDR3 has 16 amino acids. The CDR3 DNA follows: TGCACCAGCAGTTGGACTAGCGGGACGAACACCGGGGAGCTGTTTTTT. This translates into CTSSWTSGTNTGELFF.

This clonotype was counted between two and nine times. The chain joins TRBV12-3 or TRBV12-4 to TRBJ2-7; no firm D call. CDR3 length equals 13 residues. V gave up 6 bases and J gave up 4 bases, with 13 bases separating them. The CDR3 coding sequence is TGTGCCAGCAGCCCGCCCGAGCCATACGAGCAGTACTTC. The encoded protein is CASSPPEPYEQYF.

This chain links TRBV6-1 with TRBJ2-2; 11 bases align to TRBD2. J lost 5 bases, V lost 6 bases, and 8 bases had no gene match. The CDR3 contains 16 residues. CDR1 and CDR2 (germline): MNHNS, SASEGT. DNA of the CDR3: TGTGCCAGCAGGGACCTAGCGGGAGGTAGAACCGGGGAGCTGTTTTTT. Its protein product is CASRDLAGGRTGELFF.

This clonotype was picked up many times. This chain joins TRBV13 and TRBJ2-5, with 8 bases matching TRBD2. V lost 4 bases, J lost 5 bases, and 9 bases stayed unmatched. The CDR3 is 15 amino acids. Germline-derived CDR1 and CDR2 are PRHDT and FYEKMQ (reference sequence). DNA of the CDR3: TGTGCCAGCAGCTCCGCGGAGCGGGAGTGGGAGACCCAGTACTTC. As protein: CASSSAEREWETQYF.

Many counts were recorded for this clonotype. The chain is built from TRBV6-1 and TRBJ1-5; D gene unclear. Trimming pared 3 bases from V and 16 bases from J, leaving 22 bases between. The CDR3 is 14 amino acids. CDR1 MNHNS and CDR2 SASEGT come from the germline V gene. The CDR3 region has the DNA TGTGCCAGCAGTGATCCGGCGGAGCTCCCTACGAATCATTTT. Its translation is CASSDPAELPTNHF.

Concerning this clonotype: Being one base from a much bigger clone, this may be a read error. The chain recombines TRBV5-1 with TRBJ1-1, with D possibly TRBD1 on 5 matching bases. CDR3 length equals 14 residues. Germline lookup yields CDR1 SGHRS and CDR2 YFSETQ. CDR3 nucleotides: TGTGCCAGCGGCCCGACTGGGGGTGGCACTGAAGCTTTCTTT. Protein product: CASGPTGGGTEAFF.

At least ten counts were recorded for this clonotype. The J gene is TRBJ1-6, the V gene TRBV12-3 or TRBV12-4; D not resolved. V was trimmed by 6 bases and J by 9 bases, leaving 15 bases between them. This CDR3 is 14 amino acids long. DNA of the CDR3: TGTGCCAGCAGCCTCGCGCCTGGGAGTTCACCCCTCCACTTT. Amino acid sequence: CASSLAPGSSPLHF.

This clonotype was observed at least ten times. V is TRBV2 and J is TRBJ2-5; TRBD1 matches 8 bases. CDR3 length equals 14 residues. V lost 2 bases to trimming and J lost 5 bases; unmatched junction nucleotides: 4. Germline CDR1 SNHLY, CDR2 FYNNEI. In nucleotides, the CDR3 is TGTGCCAGCAGTGAATACACAGGGGGTGAGACCCAGTACTTC. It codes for CASSEYTGGETQYF.

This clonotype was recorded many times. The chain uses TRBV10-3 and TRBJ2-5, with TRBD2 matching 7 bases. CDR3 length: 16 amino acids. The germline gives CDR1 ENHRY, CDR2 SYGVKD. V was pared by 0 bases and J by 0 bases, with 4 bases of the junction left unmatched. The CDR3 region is CAISESLAANQETQYF. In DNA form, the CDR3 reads TGTGCCATCAGTGAGTCGCTAGCGGCAAACCAAGAGACCCAGTACTTC.

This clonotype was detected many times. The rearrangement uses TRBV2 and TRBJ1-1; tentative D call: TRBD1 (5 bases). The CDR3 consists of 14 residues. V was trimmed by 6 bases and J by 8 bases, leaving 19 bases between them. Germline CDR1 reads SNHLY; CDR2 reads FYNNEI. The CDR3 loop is CASRESGTRKEAFF. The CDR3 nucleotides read TGTGCCAGCAGAGAGAGCGGGACTAGGAAGGAAGCTTTCTTT.

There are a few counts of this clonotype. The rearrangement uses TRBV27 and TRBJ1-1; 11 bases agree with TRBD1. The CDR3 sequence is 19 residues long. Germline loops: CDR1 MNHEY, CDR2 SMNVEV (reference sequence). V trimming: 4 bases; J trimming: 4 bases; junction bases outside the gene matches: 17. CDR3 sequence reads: CASSSRGQGARVQGTEAFF. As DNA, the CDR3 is TGTGCCAGCAGTTCCCGCGGACAGGGGGCGCGGGTTCAGGGCACTGAAGCTTTCTTT.

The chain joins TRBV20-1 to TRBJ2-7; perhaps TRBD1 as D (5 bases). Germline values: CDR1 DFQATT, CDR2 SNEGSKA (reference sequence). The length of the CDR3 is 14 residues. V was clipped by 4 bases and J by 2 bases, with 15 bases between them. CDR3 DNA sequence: TGCAGTGCTATTCGAGTCCAAGGGGCCTACGAGCAGTACTTC. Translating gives CSAIRVQGAYEQYF.

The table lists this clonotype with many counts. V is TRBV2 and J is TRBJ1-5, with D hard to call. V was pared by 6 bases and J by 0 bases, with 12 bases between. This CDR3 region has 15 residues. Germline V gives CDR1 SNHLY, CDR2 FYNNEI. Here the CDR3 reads CASRGTTNSNQPQHF. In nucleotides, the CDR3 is TGTGCCAGCAGGGGAACGACAAATAGCAATCAGCCCCAGCATTTT.

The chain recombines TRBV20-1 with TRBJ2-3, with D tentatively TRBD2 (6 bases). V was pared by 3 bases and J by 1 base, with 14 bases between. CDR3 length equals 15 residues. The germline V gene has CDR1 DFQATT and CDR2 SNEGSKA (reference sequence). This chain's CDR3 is CSARGTGEGTDTQYF. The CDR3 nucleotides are TGCAGTGCTAGGGGTACGGGGGAGGGCACAGATACGCAGTATTTT.

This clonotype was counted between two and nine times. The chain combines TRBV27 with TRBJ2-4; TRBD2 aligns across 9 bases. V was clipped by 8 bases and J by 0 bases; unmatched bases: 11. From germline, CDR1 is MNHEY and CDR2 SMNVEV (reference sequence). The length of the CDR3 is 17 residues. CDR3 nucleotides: TGTGCCAGCGCCCAGCGGGGGGCGGGATTAGCCAAAAACATTCAGTACTTC. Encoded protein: CASAQRGAGLAKNIQYF.

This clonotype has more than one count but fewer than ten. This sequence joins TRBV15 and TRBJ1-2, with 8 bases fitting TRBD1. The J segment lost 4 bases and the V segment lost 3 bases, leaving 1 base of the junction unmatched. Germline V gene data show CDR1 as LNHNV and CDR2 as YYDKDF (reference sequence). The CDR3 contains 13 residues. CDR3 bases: TGTGCCACCAGCAGGGACAGGGTCTATGGCTACACCTTC. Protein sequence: CATSRDRVYGYTF.

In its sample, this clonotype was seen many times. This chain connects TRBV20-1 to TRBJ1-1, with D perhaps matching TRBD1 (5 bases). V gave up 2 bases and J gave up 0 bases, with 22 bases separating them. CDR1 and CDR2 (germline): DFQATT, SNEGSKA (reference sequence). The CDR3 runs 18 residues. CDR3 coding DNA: TGCAGTGCTAGAAAAACCCCGACAGCCCGACCTCTGAACACTGAAGCTTTCTTT. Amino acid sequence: CSARKTPTARPLNTEAFF.